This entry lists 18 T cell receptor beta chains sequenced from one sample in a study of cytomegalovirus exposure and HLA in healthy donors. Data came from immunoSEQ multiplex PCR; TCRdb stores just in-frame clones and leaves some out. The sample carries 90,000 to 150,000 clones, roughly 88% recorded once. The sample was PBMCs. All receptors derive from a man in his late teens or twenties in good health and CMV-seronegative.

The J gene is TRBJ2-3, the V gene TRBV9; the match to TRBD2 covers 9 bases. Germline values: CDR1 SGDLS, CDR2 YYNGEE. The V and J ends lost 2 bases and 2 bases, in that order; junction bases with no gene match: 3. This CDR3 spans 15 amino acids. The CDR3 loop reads CASSVAGGSTDTQYF. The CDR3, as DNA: TGTGCCAGCAGCGTGGCGGGGGGGTCCACAGATACGCAGTATTTT.

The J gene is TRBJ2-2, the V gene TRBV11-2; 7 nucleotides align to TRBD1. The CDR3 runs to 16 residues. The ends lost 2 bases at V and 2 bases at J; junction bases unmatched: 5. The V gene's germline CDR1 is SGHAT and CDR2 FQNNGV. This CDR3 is CASSLIRGGNTGELFF. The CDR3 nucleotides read TGTGCCAGCAGCTTAATTAGAGGGGGCAACACCGGGGAGCTGTTTTTT.

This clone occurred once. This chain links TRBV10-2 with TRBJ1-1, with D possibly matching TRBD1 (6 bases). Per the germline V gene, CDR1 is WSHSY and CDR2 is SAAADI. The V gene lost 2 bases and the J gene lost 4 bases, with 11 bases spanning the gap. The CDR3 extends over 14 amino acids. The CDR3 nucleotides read TGCGCCAGCAGTGAGGGTGGGGGCACCACTGAAGCTTTCTTT. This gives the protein CASSEGGGTTEAFF.

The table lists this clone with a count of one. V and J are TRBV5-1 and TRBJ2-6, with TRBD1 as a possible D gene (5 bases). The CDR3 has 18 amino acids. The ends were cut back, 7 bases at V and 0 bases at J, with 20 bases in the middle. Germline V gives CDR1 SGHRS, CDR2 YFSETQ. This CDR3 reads CASGTKTVASSGANVLTF. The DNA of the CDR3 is TGCGCCAGCGGCACTAAGACAGTGGCTAGCTCTGGGGCCAACGTCCTGACTTTC.

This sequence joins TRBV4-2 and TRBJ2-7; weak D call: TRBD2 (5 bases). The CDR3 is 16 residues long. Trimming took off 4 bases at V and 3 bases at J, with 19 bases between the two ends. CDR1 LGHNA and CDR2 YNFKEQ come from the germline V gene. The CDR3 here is CASSPNGESGRYEQYF. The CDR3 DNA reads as TGTGCCAGCAGCCCGAACGGGGAGTCGGGCCGCTACGAGCAGTACTTC.

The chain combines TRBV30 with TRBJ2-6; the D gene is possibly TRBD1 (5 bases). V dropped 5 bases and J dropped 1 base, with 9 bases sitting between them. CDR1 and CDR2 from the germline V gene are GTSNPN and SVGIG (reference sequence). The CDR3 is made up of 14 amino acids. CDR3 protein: CAWGRGSGANVLTF. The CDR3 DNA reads TGTGCCTGGGGAAGGGGTTCTGGGGCCAACGTCCTGACTTTC.

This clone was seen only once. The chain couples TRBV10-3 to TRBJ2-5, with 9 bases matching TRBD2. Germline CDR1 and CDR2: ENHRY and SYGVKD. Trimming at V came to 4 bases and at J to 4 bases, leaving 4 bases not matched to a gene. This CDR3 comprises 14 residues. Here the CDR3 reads CAISAAGGRETQYF. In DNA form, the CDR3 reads TGTGCCATCAGTGCGGCGGGGGGGCGAGAGACCCAGTACTTC.

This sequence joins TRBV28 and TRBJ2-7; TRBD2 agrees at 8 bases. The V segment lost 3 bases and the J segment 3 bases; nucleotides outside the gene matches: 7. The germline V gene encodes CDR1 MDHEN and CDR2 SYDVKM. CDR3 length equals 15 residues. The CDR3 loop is CASSFTGTRIYEQYF. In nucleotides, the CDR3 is TGTGCCAGCAGTTTCACCGGGACTAGGATCTACGAGCAGTACTTC.

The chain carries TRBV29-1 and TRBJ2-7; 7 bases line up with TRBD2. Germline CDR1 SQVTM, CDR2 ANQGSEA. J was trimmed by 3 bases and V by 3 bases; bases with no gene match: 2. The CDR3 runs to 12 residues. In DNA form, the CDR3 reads TGCAGCGTTGAGCGGGAGCGCTACGAGCAGTACTTC. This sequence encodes CSVERERYEQYF.

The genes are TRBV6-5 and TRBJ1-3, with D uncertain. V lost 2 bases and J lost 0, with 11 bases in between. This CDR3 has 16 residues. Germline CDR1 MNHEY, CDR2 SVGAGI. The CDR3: CASSYDPTGSGNTIYF. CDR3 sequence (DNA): TGTGCCAGCAGTTACGACCCGACGGGCTCTGGAAACACCATATATTTT.

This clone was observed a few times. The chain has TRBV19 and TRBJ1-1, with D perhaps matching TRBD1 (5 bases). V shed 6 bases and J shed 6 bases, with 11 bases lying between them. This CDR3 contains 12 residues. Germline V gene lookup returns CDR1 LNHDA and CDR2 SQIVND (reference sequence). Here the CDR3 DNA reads TGTGCCAGTAGCAGGGAAACCGCTGAAGCTTTCTTT. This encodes CASSRETAEAFF.

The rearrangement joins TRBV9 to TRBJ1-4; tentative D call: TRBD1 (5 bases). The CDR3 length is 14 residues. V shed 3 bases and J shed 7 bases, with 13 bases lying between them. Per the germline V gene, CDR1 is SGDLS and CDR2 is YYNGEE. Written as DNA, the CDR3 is TGTGCCAGCAGCGCGGGGGGGTTTGGTGAAAAACTGTTTTTT. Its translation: CASSAGGFGEKLFF.

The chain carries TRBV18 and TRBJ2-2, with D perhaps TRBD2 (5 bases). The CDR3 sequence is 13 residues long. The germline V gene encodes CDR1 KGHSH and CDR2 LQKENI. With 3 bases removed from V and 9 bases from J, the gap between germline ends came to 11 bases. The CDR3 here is CASSPEDSRELFF. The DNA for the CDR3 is TGTGCCAGCTCACCTGAGGACTCAAGGGAGCTGTTTTTT.

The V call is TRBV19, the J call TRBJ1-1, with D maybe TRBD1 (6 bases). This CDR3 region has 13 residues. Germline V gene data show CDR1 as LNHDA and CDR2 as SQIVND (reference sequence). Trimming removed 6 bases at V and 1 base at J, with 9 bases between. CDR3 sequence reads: CASRNRANTEAFF. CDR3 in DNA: TGTGCCAGTAGGAACAGGGCGAACACTGAAGCTTTCTTT.

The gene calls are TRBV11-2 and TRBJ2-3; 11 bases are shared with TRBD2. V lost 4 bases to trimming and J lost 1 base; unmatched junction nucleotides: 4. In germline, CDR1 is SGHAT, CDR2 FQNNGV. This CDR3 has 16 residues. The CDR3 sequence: CASSSRLAGRTDTQYF. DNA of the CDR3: TGTGCCAGCAGCTCCAGACTAGCGGGGCGCACAGATACGCAGTATTTT.

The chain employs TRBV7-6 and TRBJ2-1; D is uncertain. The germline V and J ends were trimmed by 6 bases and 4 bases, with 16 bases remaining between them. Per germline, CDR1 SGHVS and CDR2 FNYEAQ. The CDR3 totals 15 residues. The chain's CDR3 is CASSLSGIRYNEQFF. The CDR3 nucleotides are TGTGCCAGCAGTCTGTCAGGAATCCGTTACAATGAGCAGTTCTTC.

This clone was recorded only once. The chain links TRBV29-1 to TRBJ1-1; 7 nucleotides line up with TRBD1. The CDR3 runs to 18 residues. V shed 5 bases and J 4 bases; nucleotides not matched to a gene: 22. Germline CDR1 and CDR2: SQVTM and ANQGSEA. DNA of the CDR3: TGCAGCGTTATCAACCCCTGGAAAGGGGGCGGTTTGTCCACTGAAGCTTTCTTT. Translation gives CSVINPWKGGGLSTEAFF.

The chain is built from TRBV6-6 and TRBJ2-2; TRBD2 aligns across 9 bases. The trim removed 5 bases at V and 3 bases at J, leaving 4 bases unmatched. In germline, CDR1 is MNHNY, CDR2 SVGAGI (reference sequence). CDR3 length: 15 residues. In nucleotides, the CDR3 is TGTGCCAGCAGTCAGACTAGCGGTGACACCGGGGAGCTGTTTTTT. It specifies CASSQTSGDTGELFF.